This T cell receptor beta chain was sequenced for a study of post-analysis software for immune sequencing data. Overall study results and limits: Strong co-clustering by F measure was seen for same-batch samples. Roughly 5 TRBV segments occurring more often in patients than controls included TRBV5-6, TRBV5-1 and TRBV20-1.

Note on this clonotype: Its cognate antigen is unknown.

Built from TCR beta cDNA, the libraries had unique molecular identifiers in them. Each sample of about 0.95 to 11 million input T cells yielded around 500,000 cDNA molecules, so each molecule approximated one T cell. TCRdb fed the PCR reads into MiXCR, producing one record per CDR3 protein. There are about 770,000 distinct CDR3 sequences in the sample; about 43% occur only once, and roughly 5% lies in the top ten. The V gene lost 6 bases and the J gene lost 3 bases, with 18 bases spanning the gap. This CDR3 is built from 15 residues. The origin of this receptor is a girl between 5 and 17 years old with multiple sclerosis. Sequencing was performed on blood. The V and J genes are TRBV12-3 or TRBV12-4 and TRBJ2-7; no reliable D call. DNA of the CDR3: TGTGCCAGCAGCCCCACCTCTATCGCTAGCTACGAGCAGTACTTC. Translation: CASSPTSIASYEQYF.